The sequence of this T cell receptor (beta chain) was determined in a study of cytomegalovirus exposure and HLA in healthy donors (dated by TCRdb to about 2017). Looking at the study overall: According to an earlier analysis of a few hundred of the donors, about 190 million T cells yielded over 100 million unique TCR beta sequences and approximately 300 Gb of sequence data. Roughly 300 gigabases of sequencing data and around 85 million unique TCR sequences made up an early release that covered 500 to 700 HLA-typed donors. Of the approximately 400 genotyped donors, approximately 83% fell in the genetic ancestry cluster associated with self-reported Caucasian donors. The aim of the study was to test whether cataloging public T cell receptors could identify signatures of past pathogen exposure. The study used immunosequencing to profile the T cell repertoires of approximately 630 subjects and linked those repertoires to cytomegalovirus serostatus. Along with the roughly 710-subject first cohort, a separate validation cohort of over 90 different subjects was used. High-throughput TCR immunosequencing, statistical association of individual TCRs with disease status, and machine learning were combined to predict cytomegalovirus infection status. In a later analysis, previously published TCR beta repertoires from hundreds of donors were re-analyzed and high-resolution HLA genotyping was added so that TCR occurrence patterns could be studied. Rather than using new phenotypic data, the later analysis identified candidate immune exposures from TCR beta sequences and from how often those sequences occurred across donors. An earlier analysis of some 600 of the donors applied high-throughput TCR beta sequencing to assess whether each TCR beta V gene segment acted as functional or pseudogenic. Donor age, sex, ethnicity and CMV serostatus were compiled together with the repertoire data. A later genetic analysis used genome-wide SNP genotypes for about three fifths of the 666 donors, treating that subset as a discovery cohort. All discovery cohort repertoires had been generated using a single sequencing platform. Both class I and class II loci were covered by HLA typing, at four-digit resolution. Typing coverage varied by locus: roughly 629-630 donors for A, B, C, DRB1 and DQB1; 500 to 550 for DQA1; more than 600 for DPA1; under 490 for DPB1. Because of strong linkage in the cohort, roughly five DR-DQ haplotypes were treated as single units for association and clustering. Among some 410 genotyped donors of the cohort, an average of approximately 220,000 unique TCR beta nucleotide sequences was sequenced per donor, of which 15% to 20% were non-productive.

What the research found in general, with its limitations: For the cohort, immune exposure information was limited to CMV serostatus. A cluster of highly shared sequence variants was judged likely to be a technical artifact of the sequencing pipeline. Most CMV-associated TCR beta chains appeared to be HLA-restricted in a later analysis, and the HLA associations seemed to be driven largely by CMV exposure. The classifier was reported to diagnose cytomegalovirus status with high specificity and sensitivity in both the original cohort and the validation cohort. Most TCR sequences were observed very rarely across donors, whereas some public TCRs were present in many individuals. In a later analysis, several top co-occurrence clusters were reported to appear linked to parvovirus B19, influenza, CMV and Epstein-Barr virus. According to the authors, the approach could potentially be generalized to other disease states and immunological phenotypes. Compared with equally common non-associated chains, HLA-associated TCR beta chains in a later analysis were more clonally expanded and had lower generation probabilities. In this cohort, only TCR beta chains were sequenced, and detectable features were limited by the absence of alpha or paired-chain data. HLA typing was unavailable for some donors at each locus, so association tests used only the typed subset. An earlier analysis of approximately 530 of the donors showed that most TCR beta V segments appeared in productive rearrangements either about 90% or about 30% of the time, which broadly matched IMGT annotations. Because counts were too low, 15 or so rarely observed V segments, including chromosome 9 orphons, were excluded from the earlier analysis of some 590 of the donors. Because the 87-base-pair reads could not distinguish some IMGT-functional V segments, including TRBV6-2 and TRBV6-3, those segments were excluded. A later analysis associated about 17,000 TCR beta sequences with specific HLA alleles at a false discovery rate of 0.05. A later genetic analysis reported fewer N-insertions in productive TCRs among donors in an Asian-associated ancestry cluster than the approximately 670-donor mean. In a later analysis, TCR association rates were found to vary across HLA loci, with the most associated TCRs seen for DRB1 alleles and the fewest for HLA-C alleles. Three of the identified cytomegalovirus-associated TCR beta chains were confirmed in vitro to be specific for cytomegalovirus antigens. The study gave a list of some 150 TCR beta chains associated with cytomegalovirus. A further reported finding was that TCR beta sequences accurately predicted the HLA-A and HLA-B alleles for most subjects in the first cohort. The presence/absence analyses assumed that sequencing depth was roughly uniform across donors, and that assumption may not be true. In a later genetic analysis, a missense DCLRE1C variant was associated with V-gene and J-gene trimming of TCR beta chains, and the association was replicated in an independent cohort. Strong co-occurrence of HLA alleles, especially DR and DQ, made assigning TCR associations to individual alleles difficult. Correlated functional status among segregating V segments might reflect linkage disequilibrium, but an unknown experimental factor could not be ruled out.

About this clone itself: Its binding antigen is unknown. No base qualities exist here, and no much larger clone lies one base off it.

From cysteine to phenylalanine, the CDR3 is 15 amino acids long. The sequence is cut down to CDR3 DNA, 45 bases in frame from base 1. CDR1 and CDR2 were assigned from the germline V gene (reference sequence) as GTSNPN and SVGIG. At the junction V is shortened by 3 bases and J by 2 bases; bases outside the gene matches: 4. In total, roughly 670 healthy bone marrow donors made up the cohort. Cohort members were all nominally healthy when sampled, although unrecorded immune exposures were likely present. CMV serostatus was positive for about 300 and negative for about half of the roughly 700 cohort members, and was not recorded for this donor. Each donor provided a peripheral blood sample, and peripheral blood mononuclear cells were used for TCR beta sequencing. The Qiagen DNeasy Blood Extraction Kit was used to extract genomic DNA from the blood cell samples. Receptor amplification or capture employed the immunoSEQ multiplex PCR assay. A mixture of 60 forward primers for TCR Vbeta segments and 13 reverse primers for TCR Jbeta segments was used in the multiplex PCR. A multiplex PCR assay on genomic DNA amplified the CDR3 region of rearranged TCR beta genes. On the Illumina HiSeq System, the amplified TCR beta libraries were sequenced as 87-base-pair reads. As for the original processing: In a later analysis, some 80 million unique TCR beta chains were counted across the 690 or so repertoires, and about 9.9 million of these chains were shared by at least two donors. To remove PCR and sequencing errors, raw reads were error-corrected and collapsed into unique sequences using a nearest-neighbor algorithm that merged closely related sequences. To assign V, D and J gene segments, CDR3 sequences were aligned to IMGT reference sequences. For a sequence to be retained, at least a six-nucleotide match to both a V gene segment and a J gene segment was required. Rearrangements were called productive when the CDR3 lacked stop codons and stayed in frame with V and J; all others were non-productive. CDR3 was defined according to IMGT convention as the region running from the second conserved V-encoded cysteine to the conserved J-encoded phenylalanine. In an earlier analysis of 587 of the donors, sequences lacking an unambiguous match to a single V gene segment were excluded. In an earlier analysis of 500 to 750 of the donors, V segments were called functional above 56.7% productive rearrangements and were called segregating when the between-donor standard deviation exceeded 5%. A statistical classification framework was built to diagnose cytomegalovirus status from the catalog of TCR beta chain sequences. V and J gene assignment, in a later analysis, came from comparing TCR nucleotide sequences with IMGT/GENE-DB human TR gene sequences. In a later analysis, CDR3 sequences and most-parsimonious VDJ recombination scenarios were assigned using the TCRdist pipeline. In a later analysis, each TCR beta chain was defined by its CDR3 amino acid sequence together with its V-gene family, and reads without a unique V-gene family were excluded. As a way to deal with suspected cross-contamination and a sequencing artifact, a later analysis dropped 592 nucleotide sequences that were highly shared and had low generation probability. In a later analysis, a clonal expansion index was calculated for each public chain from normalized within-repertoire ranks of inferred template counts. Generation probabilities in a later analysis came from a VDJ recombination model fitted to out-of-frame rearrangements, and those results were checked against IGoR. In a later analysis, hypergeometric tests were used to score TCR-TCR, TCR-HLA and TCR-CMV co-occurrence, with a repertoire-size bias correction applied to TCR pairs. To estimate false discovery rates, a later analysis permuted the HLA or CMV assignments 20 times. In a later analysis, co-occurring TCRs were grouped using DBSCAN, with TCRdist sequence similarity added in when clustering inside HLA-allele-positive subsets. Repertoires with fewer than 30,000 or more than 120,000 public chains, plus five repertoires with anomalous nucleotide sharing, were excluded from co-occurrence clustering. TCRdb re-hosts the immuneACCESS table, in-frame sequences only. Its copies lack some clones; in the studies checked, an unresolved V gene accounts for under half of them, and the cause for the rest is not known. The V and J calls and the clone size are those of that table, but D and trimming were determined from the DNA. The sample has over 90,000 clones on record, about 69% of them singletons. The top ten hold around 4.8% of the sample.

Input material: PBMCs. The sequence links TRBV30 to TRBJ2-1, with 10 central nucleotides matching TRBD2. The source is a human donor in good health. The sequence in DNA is TGTGCCTGGAGCCCCGGGACTAGCGCCTACAATGAGCAGTTCTTC. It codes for CAWSPGTSAYNEQFF.